A selection of T cell receptor beta chains follows, all from one sample in a study of Ad26.COV2.S vaccination and SARS-CoV-2 variants. TCRdb's copy holds only in-frame clones and misses some; the assay was immunoSEQ multiplex PCR. Of 400,000 to 450,000 clones in the sample, roughly 87% are singletons; the top ten hold around 4.5%. The sequences come from peripheral blood, collected in a trial of Ad26.COV2.S vaccine versus placebo. The receptors here all came from a person between 18 and 65 years old who received the Ad26.COV2.S COVID-19 vaccine or a placebo. Both conserved end residues are part of each CDR3.

J gene: TRBJ2-7
V gene: TRBV18
CDR3 protein: CASSQGQSYEQYF

J gene: TRBJ1-5
V gene: TRBV6-6
CDR3 protein: CASTPGGRNQPQHF

J gene: TRBJ1-5
V gene: TRBV10-3
CDR3 protein: CAISTGTNNQPQHF

J gene: TRBJ2-1
V gene: TRBV7-3
CDR3 protein: CASSPFTSGTLYNEQFF

J gene: TRBJ1-5
V gene: TRBV2
CDR3 protein: CASSDLGKRNQPQHF

J gene: TRBJ1-2
V gene: TRBV6-1
CDR3 protein: CASSEFRYGYTF

J gene: TRBJ1-4
V gene: TRBV5-4
CDR3 protein: CASSALNEKLFF

J gene: TRBJ2-5
V gene: TRBV21-1
CDR3 protein: CASSPLETQYF

J gene: TRBJ1-1
V gene: TRBV20-1
CDR3 protein: CSARGVAEAFF

J gene: TRBJ2-3
V gene: TRBV10-3
CDR3 protein: CAISVRQGGVTDTQYF

J gene: TRBJ2-7
V gene: TRBV9
CDR3 protein: CASSVGGLADYEQYF

J gene: TRBJ1-2
V gene: TRBV11-2
CDR3 protein: CASSLEPLYGGYTF

J gene: TRBJ1-2
V gene: TRBV29-1
CDR3 protein: CSVENRNYGYTF

J gene: TRBJ2-7
V gene: TRBV12-3/TRBV12-4
CDR3 protein: CASSLGTSYEQYF

J gene: TRBJ2-7
V gene: TRBV29-1
CDR3 protein: CSVTGTVYEQYF

J gene: TRBJ2-3
V gene: TRBV11-2
CDR3 protein: CASSLVYPTSGSTDTQYF

J gene: TRBJ1-5
V gene: TRBV4-1
CDR3 protein: CASSPFTDSNQPQHF

J gene: TRBJ2-2
V gene: TRBV27
CDR3 protein: CASSLVAGRRDGELFF

J gene: TRBJ2-7
V gene: TRBV5-5
CDR3 protein: CASSLQRTRSGWSGDEQYF

J gene: TRBJ2-7
V gene: TRBV10-3
CDR3 protein: CAISDRVRDYEQYF

J gene: TRBJ2-2
V gene: TRBV11-2
CDR3 protein: CASSRVQGATGELFF

J gene: TRBJ1-2
V gene: TRBV7-2
CDR3 protein: CASSLGSQGNYGYTF

J gene: TRBJ1-6
V gene: TRBV5-1
CDR3 protein: CASSLRTNRGGSPLHF

J gene: TRBJ2-4
V gene: TRBV27
CDR3 protein: CASRPGSWSKNIQYF

J gene: TRBJ2-2
V gene: TRBV5-5
CDR3 protein: CASSWLAGEGTGELFF

J gene: TRBJ2-7
V gene: TRBV28
CDR3 protein: CASSSHRDFLYEQYF

J gene: TRBJ1-6
V gene: TRBV9
CDR3 protein: CASSVAGAPPNNSPLHF

J gene: TRBJ1-5
V gene: TRBV28
CDR3 protein: CASWGRREGPMGNQPQHF

J gene: TRBJ2-1
V gene: TRBV29-1
CDR3 protein: CSVEPRYNEQFF

J gene: TRBJ2-1
V gene: TRBV7-2
CDR3 protein: CASSLYGRNSYNEQFF

J gene: TRBJ1-6
V gene: TRBV14
CDR3 protein: CASSRWANSPLHF

J gene: TRBJ2-2
V gene: TRBV6-5
CDR3 protein: CASSRGVSGELFF

J gene: TRBJ1-2
V gene: TRBV9
CDR3 protein: CASSVGVGQGGYTF

J gene: TRBJ2-5
V gene: TRBV9
CDR3 protein: CASSVAGLWETQYF

J gene: TRBJ2-1
V gene: TRBV5-1
CDR3 protein: CASSLLAGGDDNEQFF

J gene: TRBJ2-6
V gene: TRBV19
CDR3 protein: CASSHPSRSGANVLTF

J gene: TRBJ2-1
V gene: TRBV6-5
CDR3 protein: CASSYSYNEQFF

J gene: TRBJ2-2
V gene: TRBV6-1
CDR3 protein: CASSEQGTGELFF

J gene: TRBJ2-5
V gene: TRBV5-1
CDR3 protein: CASSLVGPAQVGETQYF

J gene: TRBJ2-2
V gene: TRBV29-1
CDR3 protein: CSVEVYQGTSGRGGELFF

J gene: TRBJ2-7
V gene: TRBV6-5
CDR3 protein: CASSPIPGRLNEQYF

J gene: TRBJ2-1
V gene: TRBV19
CDR3 protein: CASTLFLGETSYNEQFF

J gene: TRBJ2-1
V gene: TRBV28
CDR3 protein: CASLPPGLDEQFF

J gene: TRBJ1-1
V gene: TRBV7-2
CDR3 protein: CASSPSGGAYVGAFF

J gene: TRBJ1-2
V gene: TRBV6-5
CDR3 protein: CASSYEGNYGYTF

J gene: TRBJ1-5
V gene: TRBV6-5
CDR3 protein: CASSYSGAANQPQHF

J gene: TRBJ2-7
V gene: TRBV27
CDR3 protein: CASSRKGLAGVDEQYF

J gene: TRBJ2-3
V gene: TRBV28
CDR3 protein: CASKDDYPTDTQYF

J gene: TRBJ1-1
V gene: TRBV7-2
CDR3 protein: CASSLTGFGNTEAFF

J gene: TRBJ2-1
V gene: TRBV18
CDR3 protein: CASSREGVSYNEQFF

J gene: TRBJ2-7
V gene: TRBV28
CDR3 protein: CASNPGFGTYEQYF

J gene: TRBJ1-1
V gene: TRBV6-5
CDR3 protein: CASSPLTGVDTEAFF

J gene: TRBJ2-6
V gene: TRBV28
CDR3 protein: CASSPGQGANVLTF

J gene: TRBJ2-5
V gene: TRBV3-1/TRBV3-2
CDR3 protein: CASSRGTVGSWETQYF

J gene: TRBJ1-2
V gene: TRBV30
CDR3 protein: CAWSVDRGYGYTF